Listed below are T cell receptor beta chains from one sample, sequenced in a study of blood T cell repertoires in COVID-19. Profiling relied on immunoSEQ multiplex PCR, and the TCRdb table lists in-frame clones only, not all of them. The sample holds fewer than 250,000 clones; about nine tenths are singletons and the top ten take over 0.75%. The sequencing input was PBMCs or T cells enriched from blood (not recorded which). The receptors here all came from a man aged 45-60 years who had been exposed to COVID-19. Both conserved end residues are trimmed from each CDR3. The order of the fields is CDR3 protein, J gene, clone size, CDR3 length, V gene. Expanded clones are given a class, and other clones once, few, many or no size at all.

CDR3aa: AILRGQIKFKVYEQY
j_gene: TRBJ2-7
abundance: few
len: 15
v_gene: TRBV11-3

CDR3aa: ASVHSGGSYNEQF
j_gene: TRBJ2-1
abundance: NA
len: 13
v_gene: TRBV12-5

CDR3aa: ASSRQGSEAF
j_gene: TRBJ1-1
abundance: NA
len: 10
v_gene: TRBV6-5

CDR3aa: ATSRKVGGLGGYT
j_gene: TRBJ1-2
abundance: once
len: 13
v_gene: TRBV15

CDR3aa: ASSVTGTDYNEQF
j_gene: TRBJ2-1
abundance: NA
len: 13
v_gene: TRBV5-1

CDR3aa: ASSTTGLGGYT
j_gene: TRBJ1-2
abundance: NA
len: 11
v_gene: TRBV28

CDR3aa: ASSLLGGPNEKLF
j_gene: TRBJ1-4
abundance: NA
len: 13
v_gene: TRBV5-1

CDR3aa: ASSLGRGGGSYNEQF
j_gene: TRBJ2-1
abundance: NA
len: 15
v_gene: TRBV5-4

CDR3aa: ASSFPQTAGGNTEAF
j_gene: TRBJ1-1
abundance: NA
len: 15
v_gene: TRBV5-1

CDR3aa: ASSPTQRERSTNEKLF
j_gene: TRBJ1-4
abundance: NA
len: 16
v_gene: TRBV18

CDR3aa: ASSLGWLAGPFQETQY
j_gene: TRBJ2-5
abundance: NA
len: 16
v_gene: TRBV5-1

CDR3aa: ASSFSGGTINEKLF
j_gene: TRBJ1-4
abundance: NA
len: 14
v_gene: TRBV5-1

CDR3aa: ASETLQGLNSPLH
j_gene: TRBJ1-6
abundance: NA
len: 13
v_gene: TRBV28

CDR3aa: ASTGSQGDQPQH
j_gene: TRBJ1-5
abundance: NA
len: 12
v_gene: TRBV28

CDR3aa: ASSFRGLASKTQY
j_gene: TRBJ2-5
abundance: once
len: 13
v_gene: TRBV6-2/TRBV6-3

CDR3aa: ASSLNTGNYGYT
j_gene: TRBJ1-2
abundance: NA
len: 12
v_gene: TRBV5-1

CDR3aa: ATSSRLGVTGELF
j_gene: TRBJ2-2
abundance: once
len: 13
v_gene: TRBV15

CDR3aa: ASSVDRANTEAF
j_gene: TRBJ1-1
abundance: once
len: 12
v_gene: TRBV5-1

CDR3aa: ASSLAGRSPLH
j_gene: TRBJ1-6
abundance: NA
len: 11
v_gene: TRBV5-1

CDR3aa: ASSLAWTPDEAF
j_gene: TRBJ1-1
abundance: NA
len: 12
v_gene: TRBV5-1

CDR3aa: ASSILREGLGQETQY
j_gene: TRBJ2-5
abundance: NA
len: 15
v_gene: TRBV19

CDR3aa: ASAQTSGGYSEQF
j_gene: TRBJ2-1
abundance: NA
len: 13
v_gene: TRBV12-5

CDR3aa: ASIFGLTNTEAF
j_gene: TRBJ1-1
abundance: few
len: 12
v_gene: TRBV28

CDR3aa: ASSPRGSGNTIY
j_gene: TRBJ1-3
abundance: once
len: 12
v_gene: TRBV3-1/TRBV3-2

CDR3aa: ASSFIHGGNTDTQY
j_gene: TRBJ2-3
abundance: NA
len: 14
v_gene: TRBV5-1

CDR3aa: ATRTGQGGGYT
j_gene: TRBJ1-2
abundance: NA
len: 11
v_gene: TRBV10-3

CDR3aa: ASSLIQIYGYT
j_gene: TRBJ1-2
abundance: NA
len: 11
v_gene: TRBV28

CDR3aa: ASSPSVNSNQPQH
j_gene: TRBJ1-5
abundance: NA
len: 13
v_gene: TRBV9

CDR3aa: ASRAGTSVDPQY
j_gene: TRBJ2-3
abundance: NA
len: 12
v_gene: TRBV2

CDR3aa: ASSLVGGPNTEAF
j_gene: TRBJ1-1
abundance: NA
len: 13
v_gene: TRBV5-1

CDR3aa: ASTQGSGTYLSSYNEQF
j_gene: TRBJ2-1
abundance: NA
len: 17
v_gene: TRBV19

CDR3aa: ASSPLQARTDTQY
j_gene: TRBJ2-3
abundance: NA
len: 13
v_gene: TRBV18

CDR3aa: ASSQGIAGGRTFISYNEQF
j_gene: TRBJ2-1
abundance: NA
len: 19
v_gene: TRBV4-2

CDR3aa: ASSQDGTIGYT
j_gene: TRBJ1-2
abundance: once
len: 11
v_gene: TRBV14

CDR3aa: ASSLDGHGNEQF
j_gene: TRBJ2-1
abundance: NA
len: 12
v_gene: TRBV5-1

CDR3aa: ASSPSSGNTIY
j_gene: TRBJ1-3
abundance: NA
len: 11
v_gene: TRBV12-3/TRBV12-4

CDR3aa: ASSPNNLRVGAGELF
j_gene: TRBJ2-2
abundance: once
len: 15
v_gene: TRBV19

CDR3aa: ASSPSAGISQKDYEQY
j_gene: TRBJ2-7
abundance: once
len: 16
v_gene: TRBV7-8

CDR3aa: ASSANRGSTNEKLF
j_gene: TRBJ1-4
abundance: NA
len: 14
v_gene: TRBV9

CDR3aa: ASTSTVSYNEQF
j_gene: TRBJ2-1
abundance: NA
len: 12
v_gene: TRBV5-4

CDR3aa: ASRNEASSYNEQF
j_gene: TRBJ2-1
abundance: NA
len: 13
v_gene: TRBV5-1

CDR3aa: ASSPLSGPSTDTQY
j_gene: TRBJ2-3
abundance: NA
len: 14
v_gene: TRBV6-9

CDR3aa: ASQTLRLAGAADTQY
j_gene: TRBJ2-3
abundance: few
len: 15
v_gene: TRBV2

CDR3aa: ASGRANQETQY
j_gene: TRBJ2-5
abundance: NA
len: 11
v_gene: TRBV11-3

CDR3aa: ASSQRGTGPYEQY
j_gene: TRBJ2-7
abundance: NA
len: 13
v_gene: TRBV2

CDR3aa: ASSPETQGNSPLH
j_gene: TRBJ1-6
abundance: NA
len: 13
v_gene: TRBV5-1

CDR3aa: SASHGRRGGTEAF
j_gene: TRBJ1-1
abundance: NA
len: 13
v_gene: TRBV20-1

CDR3aa: ASSQDSAGDDNEQF
j_gene: TRBJ2-1
abundance: NA
len: 14
v_gene: TRBV3-1/TRBV3-2